This passage covers 7 T cell receptor beta chains from one sample sequenced in a study of cytomegalovirus exposure and HLA in healthy donors (dated by TCRdb to 2015 to 2018). Receptor amplification or capture employed the immunoSEQ multiplex PCR assay. The multiplex PCR relied on a mix of 60 forward primers for TCR Vbeta segments and 13 reverse primers for TCR Jbeta segments. In TCRdb, the immuneACCESS table is reduced to in-frame sequences with V and J assigned. These tables do not hold every clone; where another copy was compared, an unresolved V gene accounts for under half, and the others remain unexplained. This sample gives 60,000 or so clones in total; more than 65% of them show up just once. About 32% of the sample lies in the top ten. Sequenced material: PBMCs. The receptors stem from a man aged 40-49 years in good health and CMV-seropositive.

The chain has TRBV7-2 and TRBJ2-5; 8 bases align to TRBD1. CDR1 and CDR2 from the germline V gene are SGHTA and FQGNSA. The CDR3 has 15 amino acids. Trimming took 5 bases from V and 0 from J; bases not matched to a gene: 5. The CDR3, as DNA: TGTGCCAGCAGCGCGGGGACAGGCTACCAAGAGACCCAGTACTTC. It encodes CASSAGTGYQETQYF.

The rearrangement joins TRBV6-5 to TRBJ2-2; 14 bases line up with TRBD2. This CDR3 has 15 amino acids. V shed 2 bases and J 13 bases; nucleotides not matched to a gene: 6. Germline CDR1 MNHEY, CDR2 SVGAGI. CDR3 nucleotides: TGTGCCAGCAGTTACCGGGGACTAGCGGGGGTGGCGCTGTTTTTT. Its protein product is CASSYRGLAGVALFF.

The chain employs TRBV7-8 and TRBJ1-1, with D tentatively TRBD1 (6 bases). Deletions cut 5 bases from V and 5 bases from J, with 21 bases between. CDR3 length: 16 amino acids. Germline CDR1 and CDR2: SGHVS and FQNEAQ. As DNA, the CDR3 is TGTGCCAGCAGCCAGATAACAGCGACAGGATCTACTGAAGCTTTCTTT. This gives the protein CASSQITATGSTEAFF. Combining the CDR3 with reference TRBV7-8 and TRBJ1-1 gives the whole variable domain GAGVSQSPRYKVAKRGQDVALRCDPISGHVSLFWYQQALGQGPEFLTYFQNEAQLDKSGLPSDRFFAERPEGSVSTLKIQRTQQEDSAVYLCASSQITATGSTEAFFGQGTRLTVV.

The chain couples TRBV4-3 to TRBJ2-7; 7 positions agree with TRBD1. Per the germline V gene, CDR1 is LGHNA and CDR2 is YSLEER. Trimming cost V 6 bases and J 3 bases; bases outside gene matches: 14. The CDR3 covers 16 residues. CDR3 coding DNA: TGCGCCAGCAGGGGGATCAGACAGGGTAAGCGCTACGAGCAGTACTTC. It yields the protein CASRGIRQGKRYEQYF.

This chain connects TRBV15 to TRBJ2-5; 10 positions match TRBD2. The CDR3 is 18 residues long. V shed 0 bases and J 0 bases; nucleotides not matched to a gene: 7. Germline V gives CDR1 LNHNV, CDR2 YYDKDF (reference sequence). The CDR3 nucleotides are TGTGCCACCAGCAGAGATCCTAGCGGGGGACTGTACCAAGAGACCCAGTACTTC. This gives the protein CATSRDPSGGLYQETQYF.

V and J are TRBV6-5 and TRBJ1-5; D might be TRBD1 (5 bases). V was pared by 2 bases and J by 7 bases, with 12 bases between. Germline V gene data show CDR1 as MNHEY and CDR2 as SVGAGI. The CDR3 length is 14 residues. CDR3 in DNA: TGTGCCAGCAGTTACGCTGGGACTGGGCAGCCCCAGCATTTT. Translated: CASSYAGTGQPQHF.

The chain joins TRBV2 to TRBJ2-7; 7 nucleotides match TRBD2. There are 14 residues in the CDR3. With V trimmed by 6 bases and J by 3 bases, 8 bases remained unmatched. Germline V lookup: CDR1 SNHLY, CDR2 FYNNEI. CDR3 protein: CASRREGYYYEQYF. The DNA of the CDR3 is TGTGCCAGCAGGAGGGAGGGTTACTACTACGAGCAGTACTTC. Combining the CDR3 with reference TRBV2 and TRBJ2-7 gives the whole variable domain EPEVTQTPSHQVTQMGQEVILRCVPISNHLYFYWYRQILGQKVEFLVSFYNNEISEKSEIFDDQFSVERPDGSNFTLKIRSTKLEDSAMYFCASRREGYYYEQYFGPGTRLTVT.